This entry lists 23 T cell receptor beta chains sequenced from one sample in a study of blood T cells in healthy people across ages. PCR was performed a second time for roughly 6 to 12 cycles using a sample-barcoded 5' primer and a J-beta primer mix. TCRdb reprocessed the 5' RACE reads via MiXCR and lists one record per CDR3 protein. The data hold some 1.8 million distinct CDR3 sequences, with about two fifths observed a single time. Material for sequencing was blood. The receptors here all came from a human donor in good health.

This clonotype was seen ten or more times. The chain combines TRBV24-1 with TRBJ2-7; 7 bases line up with TRBD1. Looked up from germline, CDR1 is KGHDR and CDR2 is SFDVKD. Trimming took 2 bases from V and 2 from J; bases not matched to a gene: 5. The CDR3 covers 15 residues. CDR3 amino acids: CATSDSRDSPYEQYF. DNA of the CDR3: TGTGCCACCAGTGATTCCCGGGACAGTCCCTACGAGCAGTACTTC.

The J gene is TRBJ1-2, the V gene TRBV2; no reliable D call. The CDR3 length is 13 residues. Per the germline V gene, CDR1 is SNHLY and CDR2 is FYNNEI. Between the trimmed V and J ends, which lost 2 bases and 2 bases, there was a span of 6 bases. CDR3 protein: CASSERVNYGYTF. CDR3 nucleotide sequence: TGTGCCAGCAGTGAAAGGGTGAACTATGGCTACACCTTC.

J is TRBJ2-5 and V is TRBV5-1, with 8 bases lining up with TRBD2. The V gene end was trimmed by 3 bases and the J gene end by 4 bases; junction bases not matched to a gene: 14. Per germline, CDR1 SGHRS and CDR2 YFSETQ. The CDR3 is made up of 17 amino acids. CDR3 region: CASSSTPGLVFPETQYF. The CDR3 bases are TGCGCCAGCAGCTCCACCCCGGGACTAGTTTTCCCAGAGACCCAGTACTTC. Looking up the rest from reference TRBV5-1 and TRBJ2-5 gives the full variable domain: KAGVTQTPRYLIKTRGQQVTLSCSPISGHRSVSWYQQTPGQGLQFLFEYFSETQRNKGNFPGRFSGRQFSNSRSEMNVSTLELGDSALYLCASSSTPGLVFPETQYFGPGTRLLVL.

This clonotype has only a few counts. The CDR3 protein is CSASLVTNSHTEAFF. As DNA, the CDR3 is TGCAGTGCTAGCCTTGTCACCAACAGCCACACTGAAGCTTTCTTT. The chain links TRBV20-1 to TRBJ1-1; D remains unclear. The CDR3 has 15 amino acids. Trimming removed 3 bases from V and 3 bases from J, with 17 bases in between. Germline-derived CDR1 and CDR2 are DFQATT and SNEGSKA (reference sequence).

The rearrangement uses TRBV27 and TRBJ1-5; no clear D gene. This CDR3 is 16 amino acids long. Trimming stripped 4 bases from V and 0 bases from J, with 13 bases between. Per germline, CDR1 MNHEY and CDR2 SMNVEV (reference sequence). CDR3 DNA: TGTGCCAGCAGTTCAGACTCAGGTCTTAGCAATCAGCCCCAGCATTTT. This sequence encodes CASSSDSGLSNQPQHF.

Of note for this clonotype: The junction differs from germline at one of its ends, possibly a read error. The gene calls are TRBV13 and TRBJ1-2; weak D call: TRBD1 (5 bases). This CDR3 has 15 residues. Germline V gives CDR1 PRHDT, CDR2 FYEKMQ (reference sequence). Written as DNA, the CDR3 is TGTGCCAGCAGCTTACCCTCCGAGGGGAACTATGACTACACCTTC. It is translated as CASSLPSEGNYDYTF. Full variable domain (remainder filled in from reference TRBV13 and TRBJ1-2): AAGVIQSPRHLIKEKRETATLKCYPIPRHDTVYWYQQGPGQDPQFLISFYEKMQSDKGSIPDRFSAQQFSDYHSELNMSSLELGDSALYFCASSLPSEGNYDYTFGSGTRLTVV.

This clonotype was counted a few times. V gene TRBV29-1 combines with J gene TRBJ2-2; the D gene is possibly TRBD2 (6 bases). Germline values: CDR1 SQVTM, CDR2 ANQGSEA. Trimming took 3 bases from V and 4 from J, leaving 6 bases between them. The CDR3 is made up of 12 amino acids. The CDR3 DNA reads as TGCAGCGTTGAGGGGGGCACCGGGGAGCTGTTTTTT. Protein: CSVEGGTGELFF.

The chain couples TRBV7-3 to TRBJ2-2; 9 nucleotides line up with TRBD2. The CDR3 totals 14 residues. V lost 5 bases to trimming and J lost 6 bases; unmatched junction nucleotides: 4. Germline V lookup: CDR1 SGHTA, CDR2 FQGTGA. The DNA of the CDR3 is TGTGCCAGCAGCATTAGCGGGAGCCCCGGGGAGCTGTTTTTT. This translates into CASSISGSPGELFF.

V gene TRBV5-4 combines with J gene TRBJ1-3, with D unresolved. V gave up 3 bases and J gave up 0 bases, with 10 bases separating them. The CDR3 has 15 amino acids. Germline V gene sequence: CDR1 SGHNT, CDR2 YYREEE (reference sequence). The CDR3 spells CASSSSPPSGNTIYF. Here the CDR3 DNA reads TGTGCCAGCAGCTCAAGCCCCCCCTCTGGAAACACCATATATTTT.

The V call is TRBV7-9, the J call TRBJ2-3, with no clear D. Germline V gene data show CDR1 as SEHNR and CDR2 as FQNEAQ (reference sequence). V was shortened by 4 bases and J by 6 bases, with 8 bases between the two germline ends. The CDR3 totals 12 residues. Written as DNA, the CDR3 is TGTGCCAGCAGCTACGAAGAGGATACGCAGTATTTT. Residues: CASSYEEDTQYF.

The V gene is TRBV15, the J gene TRBJ1-2, with 8 bases identical to TRBD1. CDR3 length equals 20 residues. CDR1 is LNHNV, CDR2 YYDKDF, per germline (reference sequence). J lost 5 bases, V lost 4 bases, and 24 bases had no gene match. The CDR3: CATSILTGRGPPPLRYGYTF. CDR3 DNA: TGTGCCACCAGCATCCTCACGGGCAGGGGGCCACCCCCACTTCGGTATGGCTACACCTTC.

The V and J genes are TRBV12-3 or TRBV12-4 and TRBJ1-1, with D unresolved. Trimming left V 6 bases short and J 1 base short, with 21 bases between. The CDR3 runs 17 residues. The CDR3 region is CASSPPAREWWNTEAFF. The CDR3 nucleotides are TGTGCCAGCAGCCCCCCCGCGAGGGAGTGGTGGAACACTGAAGCTTTCTTT.

The CDR3 region is CASSDWNRGNQPQHF. The CDR3 region has the DNA TGTGCCAGCAGTGATTGGAACAGAGGCAATCAGCCCCAGCATTTT. The J gene is TRBJ1-5, the V gene TRBV2, with D hard to call. The V gene lost 3 bases and the J gene lost 2 bases, with 11 bases spanning the gap. The CDR3 is made up of 15 amino acids. Looked up from germline, CDR1 is SNHLY and CDR2 is FYNNEI.

This clonotype was recorded a few times. The V call is TRBV24-1, the J call TRBJ2-7; 11 positions agree with TRBD1. The germline V gene has CDR1 KGHDR and CDR2 SFDVKD. CDR3 size: 15 residues. Trimming at V came to 5 bases and at J to 2 bases, leaving 4 bases not matched to a gene. The DNA for the CDR3 is TGTGCCACCAGTGCACCGGGACAGGGGGCCTACGAGCAGTACTTC. Amino acid sequence: CATSAPGQGAYEQYF.

This clonotype was detected only a few times. V usage is TRBV2 and J usage is TRBJ2-7; D gene unclear. Deletions cut 9 bases from V and 3 bases from J, with 9 bases between. Germline CDR1 SNHLY, CDR2 FYNNEI. The CDR3 runs to 11 residues. The CDR3 sequence: CASGDNYEQYF. As DNA, the CDR3 is TGTGCCAGTGGCGACAACTACGAGCAGTACTTC.

About this clonotype itself: The conserved final phenylalanine or tryptophan is absent from the CDR3, which likely points to a read error. The chain links TRBV27 to TRBJ2-7; 7 positions match TRBD1. This CDR3 is built from 15 residues. V lost 5 bases and J lost 2; bases outside the gene matches: 9. Germline CDR1 and CDR2: MNHEY and SMNVEV (reference sequence). The CDR3 DNA follows: TGTGCCAGCAGTCCACCGGGACAGCGAACCTACGAGCAGTACATC. Amino acids: CASSPPGQRTYEQYI.

A few counts support this clonotype. The J gene is TRBJ2-5, the V gene TRBV20-1, with a weak D call TRBD1 (6 bases). This CDR3 has 14 residues. V gave up 7 bases and J gave up 5 bases, with 20 bases separating them. The V gene's germline CDR1 is DFQATT and CDR2 SNEGSKA (reference sequence). The CDR3 nucleotides are TGCAGTGTACAGAGAACAGGGTACCCGGAGACCCAGTACTTC. Residues: CSVQRTGYPETQYF.

The V gene is TRBV20-1, the J gene TRBJ2-1; D is possibly TRBD1 (6 bases). The germline V and J ends were trimmed by 6 bases and 4 bases, with 13 bases remaining between them. The CDR3 consists of 13 residues. From germline, CDR1 is DFQATT and CDR2 SNEGSKA (reference sequence). CDR3 sequence reads: CSAALGGYNEQFF. The CDR3 DNA sequence: TGCAGTGCCGCGTTAGGGGGATACAATGAGCAGTTCTTC.

This clonotype was counted only a few times. The CDR3, as DNA: TGTGCCAGCACTCGGACAGGGCCCCCCTACGAGCAGTACTTC. Its translation is CASTRTGPPYEQYF. The chain combines TRBV27 with TRBJ2-7; 8 bases are shared with TRBD1. The germline V gene has CDR1 MNHEY and CDR2 SMNVEV (reference sequence). V shed 7 bases, J shed 2 bases, and the junction held 7 bases outside the gene matches. The CDR3 has 14 residues.

The chain is built from TRBV7-6 and TRBJ2-1; D may match TRBD1 or TRBD2 (5 bases each). Germline CDR1 reads SGHVS; CDR2 reads FNYEAQ. The CDR3 is 12 residues long. Trimming pared 11 bases from V and 8 bases from J, leaving 16 bases between. The CDR3 DNA sequence: TGTGCCTCCACCGGGGTAGGGGATGAGCAGTTCTTC. As protein: CASTGVGDEQFF. Variable domain in full (rest from reference TRBV7-6 and TRBJ2-1): GAGVSQSPRYKVTKRGQDVALRCDPISGHVSLYWYRQALGQGPEFLTYFNYEAQQDKSGLPNDRFSAERPEGSISTLTIQRTEQRDSAMYRCASTGVGDEQFFGPGTRLTVL.

The V gene is TRBV10-3, the J gene TRBJ2-2; D possibly uses TRBD1 or TRBD2 (5 bases each). V dropped 6 bases and J dropped 7 bases, with 15 bases sitting between them. The CDR3 contains 14 residues. Germline loops: CDR1 ENHRY, CDR2 SYGVKD. The CDR3 protein is CAIREGRIGGELFF. In nucleotides, the CDR3 is TGTGCCATCAGAGAGGGACGGATCGGCGGGGAGCTGTTTTTT.

The gene calls are TRBV13 and TRBJ1-1; tentative D call: TRBD1 (5 bases). Germline V CDR1 and CDR2: PRHDT, FYEKMQ (reference sequence). This CDR3 spans 12 amino acids. Trimming took off 5 bases at V and 11 bases at J, with 15 bases between the two ends. CDR3 amino acids: CASSPGLAGAFF. The CDR3 region has the DNA TGTGCCAGCAGCCCCGGCCTCGCAGGGGCTTTCTTT.

This sequence joins TRBV15 and TRBJ2-3, with TRBD1 as a possible D gene (5 bases). CDR3 size: 19 residues. The germline V and J ends were trimmed by 0 bases and 5 bases, with 24 bases remaining between them. Per germline, CDR1 LNHNV and CDR2 YYDKDF (reference sequence). Here the CDR3 DNA reads TGTGCCACCAGCAGAGAGGGGCCCCCGGTACTGGGCCGAGGAGATACGCAGTATTTT. Amino acid sequence: CATSREGPPVLGRGDTQYF.